The clone carrying this T cell receptor (beta chain) was counted ten times or more. Its antigen remains unknown. This record belongs to a study of T cell repertoires in cytomegalovirus infection. Study details: It can be stated that public TCR beta signatures indicated CMV infection as well as a matching HLA type. Study-wide findings and caveats: There were carriers of CMV plus the relevant HLA, and cumulative public TCR beta family frequency identified them.

TCRdb itself ran the reads through MiXCR, one entry per CDR3 protein. The top ten clones hold about 4.2% of a sample with 150,000 to 200,000 distinct CDR3 sequences, about a tenth of them seen once. The clonotype was recovered from a human donor in good health (CMV status not recorded). Some clones in this sample may be carry-over from other donors' samples. The sample taken for sequencing was PBMCs.

The CDR3 DNA follows: TGTGCCAGCCGACTTTCGGGGGCTGGCTATGGCTACACCTTC. It codes for CASRLSGAGYGYTF. The chain employs TRBV27 and TRBJ1-2; tentative D call: TRBD1 (6 bases). Trimming stripped 8 bases from V and 4 bases from J, with 17 bases between. Germline V gives CDR1 MNHEY, CDR2 SMNVEV (reference sequence). The CDR3 runs to 14 residues.